Listed below are T cell receptor beta chains from one sample, sequenced in a study of chemoradiotherapy in HPV16-positive cancers. The table came from immunoSEQ multiplex PCR; TCRdb's copy has only in-frame clones and leaves some out. Of 6,500 to 8,500 clones detected, 80% to 90% appear once; the ten largest clones hold over 5%. This sample comprised tumor tissue, obtained from a patient who underwent chemoradiotherapy. Receptors were obtained from a human donor with HPV-associated anogenital cancer. Both conserved end residues are trimmed from each CDR3. Each record gives: V gene, clone size, CDR3 protein. Clone size is given for some rows only: seen once, a few or many times, or a class if the clone is expanded.

TRBV5-6 | few | ASSFGGGGFGTEAF
TRBV7-2 | once | ASSLGQGKTLSYGYT
TRBV29-1 | few | SANTEAF
TRBV28 | few | ASTLSTEAF
TRBV6-1 | - | ASSEAQGLAYGYT
TRBV27 | - | ASSLGGGRNTQY
TRBV7-2 | - | ASSSQGGIYEQY
TRBV5-8 | - | ASSLAPGANTEAF
TRBV4-3 | few | ASSQVNTGTEAF
TRBV19 | - | ASGKYYGYT
TRBV7-6 | - | ASSLGSYNEQF
TRBV10-3 | - | AISVLRGLGHNQPQH
TRBV21-1 | - | ASSKGCGDTQY
TRBV2 | - | ASSTSPNSPLH
TRBV5-6 | few | ASSLRGINGYT
TRBV4-2 | - | ASGHLRTNYGYT
TRBV2 | few | ASSEGDGYGYT
TRBV6-5 | - | ASRRRDRNTEAF